The 19 T cell receptor beta chains reported below all come from one sample, sequenced in a study of vaccination and CD4 T cells after COVID-19 (dated by TCRdb to between 2021 and 2024). Antigens for these TCRs are unknown. The label giving this sample's treatment or condition can be read as: approximately 9-day PBMC culture with coronavirus spike peptide pools or control peptides (ViraFEST assay). The method was PCR. The data were produced on an Illumina iSeq 100. At the Johns Hopkins FTIC core, DNA from the cultured CD4+ T cells underwent TCR sequencing with the Oncomine TCR Beta short-read assay. Using fastp trimming at Q25 and MiXCR clonotype assembly, TCRdb reanalyzed the public sequencing data and kept in-frame beta chains. Identical CDR3 proteins give one entry, which carries the most common genes and DNA. Recorded for this sample are approximately 17,000 distinct CDR3 sequences; roughly 50% of them occurred a single time. Less than 7.5% of the sample rests with the top ten.

The specimen was CD4+ T cells from blood, cultured in vitro. These receptors came from a human donor who had recovered from COVID-19.

The rearrangement uses TRBV20-1 and TRBJ1-1; D is unresolved. The V end lost 0 bases, the J end lost 0 bases, and 11 bases lay between the germline ends. There are 15 residues in the CDR3. Germline CDR1 reads DFQATT; CDR2 reads SNEGSKA (reference sequence). Written as DNA, the CDR3 is TGCAGTGCTAGAGACCCTGCGACGGTGAACACTGAAGCTTTCTTT. Protein: CSARDPATVNTEAFF.

As DNA, the CDR3 is TGTGCCTGGAGTGTGGTAAGGGACACTGAAGCTTTCTTT. This encodes CAWSVVRDTEAFF. The rearrangement links TRBV30 to TRBJ1-1; D not certain. The V gene lost 0 bases and the J gene lost 3 bases, with 8 bases spanning the gap. There are 13 residues in the CDR3. Germline V lookup: CDR1 GTSNPN, CDR2 SVGIG (reference sequence).

In its sample, this clonotype was seen a few times. The genes are TRBV7-2 and TRBJ1-1; TRBD1 matches 7 bases. The CDR3 consists of 14 residues. The germline CDR1 and CDR2 sequences are SGHTA and FQGNSA. V dropped 2 bases and J dropped 2; count of bases not matched to a gene: 2. CDR3 region: CASSLPGGNTEAFF. CDR3 DNA: TGTGCCAGCAGCTTACCAGGGGGTAACACTGAAGCTTTCTTT.

This rearrangement joins TRBV19 to TRBJ2-3, with 8 bases aligning to TRBD1. The CDR3 sequence is 15 residues long. J gave up 3 bases and V 7 bases, and 9 bases lay outside the gene matches. Germline loops: CDR1 LNHDA, CDR2 SQIVND (reference sequence). The CDR3 loop is CASTVGQGWTDTQYF. The CDR3 DNA follows: TGTGCCAGTACCGTCGGACAGGGCTGGACAGATACGCAGTATTTT.

By proportion, this clonotype is medium-sized. This chain links TRBV5-6 with TRBJ2-7; no firm D call. The CDR3 sequence is 11 residues long. V gave up 1 base and J gave up 3 bases, with 2 bases separating them. The germline CDR1 and CDR2 sequences are SGHDT and YYEEEE. Written as DNA, the CDR3 is TGTGCCAGCAGCTTGAACTACGAGCAGTACTTC. Its protein product is CASSLNYEQYF.

The chain has TRBV27 and TRBJ2-7; D is tentatively TRBD1 or TRBD2 (6 bases each). Germline CDR1 reads MNHEY; CDR2 reads SMNVEV (reference sequence). V was cut by 7 bases and J by 2 bases, with 12 bases left in between. This CDR3 spans 13 amino acids. The CDR3 spells CASKGGATYEQYF. The CDR3 DNA reads TGTGCCAGCAAGGGGGGCGCAACCTACGAGCAGTACTTC.

J is TRBJ1-2 and V is TRBV7-8; a weak D match, TRBD1 (6 bases). Germline CDR1 reads SGHVS; CDR2 reads FQNEAQ. The length of the CDR3 is 15 residues. V was clipped by 3 bases and J by 0 bases, with 11 bases between them. In DNA, the CDR3 is TGTGCCAGCAGCTTGGGGACATCCACTAACTATGGCTACACCTTC. It yields the protein CASSLGTSTNYGYTF.

In this sample, this clonotype turned up a few times. The chain recombines TRBV20-1 with TRBJ2-5; D not resolved. Trimming took off 0 bases at V and 1 base at J, with 12 bases between the two ends. CDR3 length: 15 amino acids. CDR1 and CDR2 (germline): DFQATT, SNEGSKA (reference sequence). The CDR3 region is CSARDREAGQETQYF. The CDR3 nucleotides are TGCAGTGCTAGAGATAGAGAGGCCGGCCAAGAGACCCAGTACTTC.

The chain combines TRBV11-2 with TRBJ2-7; TRBD2 matches 9 bases. This CDR3 is built from 16 residues. V gave up 5 bases and J gave up 7 bases; unmatched junction bases: 15. The germline V gene encodes CDR1 SGHAT and CDR2 FQNNGV. CDR3 bases: TGTGCCAGCAGCCACTACACCGGGACTAGCCCGGGGGAGCAGTACTTC. Encoded protein: CASSHYTGTSPGEQYF.

This rearrangement joins TRBV7-3 to TRBJ1-2; unclear D gene. The CDR3 consists of 14 residues. Trimming took off 3 bases at V and 4 bases at J, with 12 bases between the two ends. Germline-derived CDR1 and CDR2 are SGHTA and FQGTGA. The CDR3 reads CASSLDGNLYGYTF. In DNA form, the CDR3 reads TGTGCCAGCAGCTTGGACGGGAACCTCTATGGCTACACCTTC.

This clonotype was found a few times. The chain has TRBV19 and TRBJ1-1; 7 bases are a match to TRBD1. Trimming removed 10 bases from V and 1 base from J; junction bases left unmatched: 3. In germline, CDR1 is LNHDA, CDR2 SQIVND (reference sequence). The CDR3 length is 12 residues. For the CDR3, the DNA is TGTGCCACGACAGGGTCGAACACTGAAGCTTTCTTT. Protein sequence: CATTGSNTEAFF.

This clonotype showed up just a few times. V and J are TRBV6-1 and TRBJ2-1, with a tentative D call TRBD2 (6 bases). This CDR3 comprises 12 residues. Germline V gene lookup returns CDR1 MNHNS and CDR2 SASEGT. The V end was cut by 5 bases, the J end by 10 bases, with 12 bases between. The CDR3 reads CASSIPAGEQFF. CDR3 nucleotides: TGTGCCAGCAGTATACCTGCGGGGGAGCAGTTCTTC.

The V and J genes are TRBV20-1 and TRBJ2-3, with a tentative D call TRBD2 (5 bases). With 5 bases removed from V and 7 bases from J, the gap between germline ends came to 19 bases. CDR1 and CDR2 from the germline V gene are DFQATT and SNEGSKA (reference sequence). The CDR3 is made up of 14 amino acids. CDR3 coding DNA: TGCAGTGCTCCCTCCGGACTGCGCAGGAATACGCAGTATTTT. It encodes CSAPSGLRRNTQYF.

This clonotype was observed a few times. The CDR3 protein is CASRLNRAAGNTIYF. The DNA for the CDR3 is TGTGCCAGCAGACTAAACAGGGCGGCCGGAAACACCATATATTTT. This chain links TRBV27 with TRBJ1-3; maybe TRBD1 (6 bases). The CDR3 is made up of 15 amino acids. The germline V gene encodes CDR1 MNHEY and CDR2 SMNVEV (reference sequence). V was shortened by 6 bases and J by 4 bases, with 16 bases between the two germline ends.

The chain links TRBV24-1 to TRBJ2-3, with D perhaps TRBD2 (6 bases). The V gene lost 7 bases and the J gene lost 12 bases, with 16 bases spanning the gap. The CDR3 sequence is 12 residues long. The germline V gene has CDR1 KGHDR and CDR2 SFDVKD. The DNA for the CDR3 is TGTGCCACCAGAACCTCGGAGGGTACCCAGTATTTT. Translated, it gives CATRTSEGTQYF.

The rearrangement uses TRBV11-1 and TRBJ2-3; D might be TRBD1 or TRBD2, each matching 6 bases. Trimming pared 3 bases from V and 2 bases from J, leaving 15 bases between. Germline CDR1 is SGHAT and CDR2 is FQDESV (reference sequence). CDR3 length: 16 amino acids. CDR3 protein: CASSFRRGATTDTQYF. In DNA form, the CDR3 reads TGTGCCAGCAGCTTCCGAAGGGGGGCTACCACAGATACGCAGTATTTT.

In its sample, this clonotype was seen a few times. The chain couples TRBV7-2 to TRBJ1-2; weak D call: TRBD1 (5 bases). Germline V gene sequence: CDR1 SGHTA, CDR2 FQGNSA. Trimming took off 7 bases at V and 7 bases at J, with 19 bases between the two ends. This CDR3 is 14 amino acids long. The CDR3 DNA reads TGTGCCAGCACCCAACAGTCAGGGTATGGTGGCTACACCTTC. Protein product: CASTQQSGYGGYTF.

This sequence joins TRBV27 and TRBJ1-2; no firm D call. In germline, CDR1 is MNHEY, CDR2 SMNVEV (reference sequence). Trimming removed 3 bases from V and 4 bases from J, with 12 bases in between. CDR3 size: 14 residues. The CDR3 DNA reads as TGTGCCAGCAGTTTTTCATTGGGCGGCTATGGCTACACCTTC. This codes for CASSFSLGGYGYTF.

The V call is TRBV6-1, the J call TRBJ2-5; D is possibly TRBD1 or TRBD2 (7 bases each). The V gene's germline CDR1 is MNHNS and CDR2 SASEGT. CDR3 length: 13 residues. V lost 7 bases and J lost 5, with 14 bases in between. The CDR3 nucleotides are TGTGCCAGCACACACAGGGGAGGGGAGACCCAGTACTTC. Protein: CASTHRGGETQYF.